This T cell receptor (beta chain) is drawn from a study of blood T cell repertoires in COVID-19. Study context: Samples taken during acute and convalescent COVID-19 were collected in the United States, Italy and Spain. Nucleic acid was either cDNA or gDNA, and it came from T cells, B-cell-depleted T cells, or PBMCs.

Patients from Seattle were sampled longitudinally, starting during active infection. In the original workflow: Reference gene primer amplification in the assay estimated nucleated cell counts. Data came from immunoSEQ multiplex PCR; TCRdb stores just in-frame clones and leaves some out. D and trimming come from the DNA, and the V and J calls and clone size come from that table. The top ten clones hold about 2.5% of a sample with 140,000 or so clones, about 87% of them seen once. CDR1 is SGHRS and CDR2 is YFSETQ in the germline V gene. V gave up 5 bases and J gave up 7 bases; unmatched junction bases: 7. CDR3 length: 15 amino acids.

The V and J genes are TRBV5-1 and TRBJ2-1, with 12 bases fitting TRBD2. The material sequenced was peripheral blood. This sequence was found in a human donor with COVID-19, enrolled during active disease. The donor label of this sample is uncertain. Written as DNA, the CDR3 is TGCGCCAGCAGGCAACTAGCGGGGGGTATTAATGAGCAGTTCTTC. Protein sequence: CASRQLAGGINEQFF.